One and the same sample provided the 19 T cell receptor beta chains below, sequenced in a study of blood T cell repertoires in COVID-19 (dated by TCRdb to 2018 to 2020). The method behind the library was the immunoSEQ multiplex PCR assay. TCRdb took over this immuneACCESS table, retaining in-frame rearrangements with V and J assigned. Such tables are incomplete; in checked studies, under half of the missing clones stem from an unresolved V gene, and the remainder is unexplained. A total of 200,000 to 250,000 clones appear in this sample, around 89% of them only once. In total, the top ten clones hold roughly 3.7% of the sample. Sequencing was done on a sample of PBMCs or T cells enriched from blood (not recorded which). These receptors were taken from a woman younger than 45 who had recovered from COVID-19.

The rearrangement uses TRBV5-1 and TRBJ1-2; a weak D match, TRBD1 (6 bases). The ends were cut back, 4 bases at V and 7 bases at J, with 11 bases in the middle. The CDR3 is made up of 12 amino acids. CDR1 is SGHRS and CDR2 is YFSETQ in the germline V gene. The CDR3: CASSQDSPGYTF. CDR3 coding DNA: TGCGCCAGCAGCCAGGACAGCCCTGGCTACACCTTC.

The chain recombines TRBV5-1 with TRBJ2-2; D is unresolved. The CDR3 contains 14 residues. The germline gives CDR1 SGHRS, CDR2 YFSETQ. V lost 2 bases, J lost 1 base, and 6 bases lay in between. CDR3 sequence: CASSFNRNTGELFF. DNA of the CDR3: TGCGCCAGCAGCTTCAACAGGAACACCGGGGAGCTGTTTTTT.

This clone came up a few times. The chain has TRBV28 and TRBJ1-6; possible D gene TRBD1, 5 bases. The CDR3 sequence is 13 residues long. Looked up from germline, CDR1 is MDHEN and CDR2 is SYDVKM. Trimming removed 3 bases from V and 11 bases from J, with 11 bases in between. In nucleotides, the CDR3 is TGTGCCAGCAGTTTGGGGGAGGGGACACCCCTCCACTTT. Amino acid sequence: CASSLGEGTPLHF.

The chain joins TRBV19 to TRBJ2-4; 7 bases are shared with TRBD1. Per the germline V gene, CDR1 is LNHDA and CDR2 is SQIVND (reference sequence). This CDR3 comprises 15 residues. V dropped 3 bases and J dropped 1; count of bases not matched to a gene: 3. CDR3 loop: CASSMETGAKNIQYF. For the CDR3, the DNA is TGTGCCAGTAGTATGGAGACAGGGGCCAAAAACATTCAGTACTTC.

This rearrangement joins TRBV6-5 to TRBJ1-1; 9 bases line up with TRBD1. The CDR3 extends over 14 amino acids. Germline trimming cut 5 bases from V and 3 bases from J; bases unmatched to any gene: 4. CDR1 is MNHEY and CDR2 is SVGAGI in the germline V gene. CDR3 sequence: CASSLRQGDTEAFF. The CDR3 DNA is TGTGCCAGCAGTCTCCGACAGGGGGACACTGAAGCTTTCTTT.

This rearrangement joins TRBV13 to TRBJ1-2; 7 bases map to TRBD1. Losses at the gene ends were 4 bases for V and 3 bases for J; bases not matched to a gene: 14. The length of the CDR3 is 17 residues. Germline V gene data show CDR1 as PRHDT and CDR2 as FYEKMQ (reference sequence). The CDR3: CASSSIGRQGHDYGYTF. Written as DNA, the CDR3 is TGTGCCAGCAGCTCCATAGGCCGACAGGGCCATGACTATGGCTACACCTTC.

This clone was counted once. The chain combines TRBV7-8 with TRBJ1-2; tentative D call: TRBD1 (6 bases). This CDR3 is 15 amino acids long. V was clipped by 5 bases and J by 1 base, with 14 bases between them. From germline, CDR1 is SGHVS and CDR2 FQNEAQ. DNA of the CDR3: TGTGCCAGCAGCCCACACAGGGCTTATAACTATGGCTACACCTTC. Protein: CASSPHRAYNYGYTF.

The rearrangement joins TRBV4-3 to TRBJ2-3, with 7 bases fitting TRBD2. CDR3 length equals 16 residues. After removal of 0 bases from V and 3 bases from J, the junction contained 6 bases not matched to a gene. Germline lookup yields CDR1 LGHNA and CDR2 YSLEER. The CDR3 DNA follows: TGCGCCAGCAGCCAAGAGTATAGCGGGTATACAGATACGCAGTATTTT. This translates into CASSQEYSGYTDTQYF.

Of note for this clone: This same CDR3 is encoded by further DNA sequences in the sample. The chain combines TRBV28 with TRBJ1-1; D might be TRBD1 (5 bases). The CDR3 has 15 amino acids. Germline CDR1 and CDR2: MDHEN and SYDVKM. Deletions cut 4 bases from V and 1 base from J, with 13 bases between. As DNA, the CDR3 is TGTGCCAGCAGTTCGCCATCGGGGGGGAACACTGAAGCTTTCTTT. This gives the protein CASSSPSGGNTEAFF. Drawing the rest from reference TRBV28 and TRBJ1-1, the complete variable domain is DVKVTQSSRYLVKRTGEKVFLECVQDMDHENMFWYRQDPGLGLRLIYFSYDVKMKEKGDIPEGYSVSREKKERFSLILESASTNQTSMYLCASSSPSGGNTEAFFGQGTRLTVV.

The chain is built from TRBV9 and TRBJ1-1; 7 positions agree with TRBD1. CDR3 size: 15 residues. V gave up 3 bases and J gave up 0 bases; unmatched junction bases: 5. Looked up from germline, CDR1 is SGDLS and CDR2 is YYNGEE. The DNA of the CDR3 is TGTGCCAGCAGCGCTAGACAGGGAATGAACACTGAAGCTTTCTTT. Amino acids: CASSARQGMNTEAFF. Filled out from reference TRBV9 and TRBJ1-1, the complete variable domain reads DSGVTQTPKHLITATGQRVTLRCSPRSGDLSVYWYQQSLDQGLQFLIQYYNGEERAKGNILERFSAQQFPDLHSELNLSSLELGDSALYFCASSARQGMNTEAFFGQGTRLTVV.

The chain joins TRBV27 to TRBJ2-1; 10 bases fit TRBD2. This CDR3 is 16 amino acids long. The V segment lost 7 bases and the J segment 7 bases; nucleotides outside the gene matches: 13. Per germline, CDR1 MNHEY and CDR2 SMNVEV (reference sequence). DNA for the CDR3: TGTGCCAGCAATCAGGGAGGGTCTAGCGGGAGAAATGAGCAGTTCTTC. It yields the protein CASNQGGSSGRNEQFF.

The chain couples TRBV7-2 to TRBJ2-4; maybe TRBD2 (5 bases). V lost 0 bases to trimming and J lost 3 bases, with 18 bases between them. Per the germline V gene, CDR1 is SGHTA and CDR2 is FQGNSA. The CDR3 has 18 residues. The CDR3 DNA reads as TGTGCCAGCAGCTTAGCGTTTATGGTCGGGGAAGACAAAAACATTCAGTACTTC. It is translated as CASSLAFMVGEDKNIQYF.

This chain joins TRBV12-3 or TRBV12-4 and TRBJ2-2; D perhaps matches TRBD1 (6 bases). This CDR3 spans 13 amino acids. With 5 bases removed from V and 4 bases from J, the gap between germline ends came to 8 bases. The CDR3 nucleotides read TGTGCCAGCAGTCTACAGGGCACCGGGGAGCTGTTTTTT. Protein product: CASSLQGTGELFF.

The chain is built from TRBV28 and TRBJ1-1; D is ambiguous. Trimming removed 6 bases from V and 2 bases from J, with 4 bases in between. Germline CDR1 MDHEN, CDR2 SYDVKM. The CDR3 is made up of 11 amino acids. The CDR3 loop is CASSPNTEAFF. CDR3 nucleotides: TGTGCCAGCAGCCCTAACACTGAAGCTTTCTTT.

The chain recombines TRBV18 with TRBJ2-7; tentative D call: TRBD1 (6 bases). Germline CDR1 reads KGHSH; CDR2 reads LQKENI. This CDR3 is 16 amino acids long. Trimming shortened V by 2 bases and J by 0 bases, and 14 bases separated the two germline ends. CDR3 residues: CASSPTPGHRSYEQYF. The CDR3 nucleotides are TGTGCCAGCTCACCAACTCCGGGACACCGCTCCTACGAGCAGTACTTC.

The J gene is TRBJ2-3, the V gene TRBV21-1; the DNA was not used to check the table's D call, TRBD2. TRBV21-1 is assigned pseudogene status. There are 16 residues in the CDR3. CDR3 residues: CARLSGASGFTDTQYF. Here the CDR3 DNA reads TGTGCCAGATTATCCGGGGCTAGCGGCTTCACAGATACGCAGTATTTT.

This clone was recorded only once. The rearrangement links TRBV27 to TRBJ1-1; possible D gene TRBD1, 6 bases. Trimming removed 1 base from V and 0 bases from J, with 12 bases in between. This CDR3 is built from 16 residues. From germline, CDR1 is MNHEY and CDR2 SMNVEV (reference sequence). For the CDR3, the DNA is TGTGCCAGCAGTTTATACGCGACAGGTGTGAACACTGAAGCTTTCTTT. This sequence encodes CASSLYATGVNTEAFF.

This chain uses TRBV5-1 with TRBJ1-1; 8 positions match TRBD1. J gave up 3 bases and V 1 base, and 5 bases lay outside the gene matches. CDR3 length equals 15 residues. Germline CDR1 SGHRS, CDR2 YFSETQ. As DNA, the CDR3 is TGCGCCAGCAGCTTGTTCACAGGGGGGGACACTGAAGCTTTCTTT. Amino acids: CASSLFTGGDTEAFF.

CDR3 loop: CASSFRDRGNSPLHF. The CDR3 DNA reads TGTGCCAGCAGCTTCCGGGACAGGGGTAATTCACCCCTCCACTTT. The chain combines TRBV7-2 with TRBJ1-6; TRBD1 agrees at 10 bases. V lost 3 bases, J lost 6 bases, and 2 bases stayed unmatched. Germline values: CDR1 SGHTA, CDR2 FQGNSA. The CDR3 loop spans 15 amino acids. Using reference TRBV7-2 and TRBJ1-6 for the parts outside the CDR3, the full variable domain is GAGVSQSPSNKVTEKGKDVELRCDPISGHTALYWYRQSLGQGLEFLIYFQGNSAPDKSGLPSDRFSAERTGGSVSTLTIQRTQQEDSAVYLCASSFRDRGNSPLHFGNGTRLTVT.